Ten or more counts support the clone carrying this TCR beta chain. What it recognizes is unknown. Every bit of the isolated RNA underwent reverse transcription, so sequencing read expressed TCRB transcripts. Profiling relied on immunoSEQ multiplex PCR, and the TCRdb table lists in-frame clones only, not all of them. The data show hundreds of thousands of clones, around 15% seen once. This sample is drawn from a study of beta chain features in type 1 diabetes. Across the study: Cell yields, gender and age were similar in healthy donors and patients. Findings of the study overall: In all four CD4+ subsets, TCRB CDR3 length was significantly, moderately reduced in type 1 diabetes. Any role of HLA type in TCRB rearrangement remained unresolved here. There were fewer insertions and more deletions at the VDJ junctions of type 1 diabetes patients. There was a possibility that cDNA sequencing over-represented cells with high TCR expression.

V was cut by 2 bases and J by 7 bases, with 0 bases left in between. This CDR3 spans 9 amino acids. The germline V gene has CDR1 SQVTM and CDR2 ANQGSEA. The receptor was derived from a young man with type 1 diabetes. This chain connects TRBV29-1 to TRBJ2-1, with D uncertain. The material sequenced was naive CD4+ T cells from blood. The CDR3 is CSVENEQFF. Here the CDR3 DNA reads TGCAGCGTTGAAAATGAGCAGTTCTTC.